The T cell receptor (beta chain) under discussion was sequenced for a study of blood T cell repertoires in COVID-19. Overall study context: The United States, Italy and Spain were the sources of the acute and convalescent COVID-19 samples. Sources were T cells, B-cell-depleted T cells, or PBMCs; the material itself was cDNA or gDNA.

In the authors' workflow: Amplification of reference gene primers was used by the study to estimate nucleated cell counts. The protocol was immunoSEQ multiplex PCR, while the TCRdb copy is restricted to in-frame clones and leaves out a portion. That table is the source of V, J and clone size, and D and trimming were worked out from the DNA. The sample contains about 140,000 clones, about 87% of which appear only once. The CDR3 covers 15 residues. The junction had 9 bases not matched to a gene; V was cut back by 5 bases and J by 5 bases. Looked up from germline, CDR1 is SGHTS and CDR2 is YDEGEE. The rearrangement links TRBV5-8 to TRBJ1-5; TRBD1 matches at 8 bases. Sequencing input: peripheral blood. This receptor was obtained from a woman between 50 and 59 years old with acute or convalescent COVID-19. CDR3 nucleotides: TGTGCCAGCAGTTTCGTGGCAGGGGGCTATCAGCCCCAGCATTTT. Amino acids: CASSFVAGGYQPQHF.